This is a list of T cell receptor beta chains from one sample in a study of T cells in Graves' hyperthyroidism and ophthalmopathy. TCRdb ran MiXCR on the multiplex PCR reads and lists one entry per CDR3 protein. The sample has around 300,000 distinct CDR3 sequences, about an eighth seen once. The material sequenced was blood. The receptors were gathered from a woman between 40 and 55 years old with Graves' ophthalmopathy. Each CDR3 is given with its conserved first and last residue. Each record gives: J gene, clone size, D gene, V gene, CDR3 protein, CDR3 DNA. The D gene is left open where the match is weak. Expanded clones get a size class; other rows say once, few or many, or leave the size out.

TRBJ2-5	many	.	TRBV28	CASSRHGTTDEAIQETQYF	TGTGCCAGCAGCAGGCACGGGACAACCGATGAAGCAATTCAAGAGACCCAGTACTTC
TRBJ2-5	.	.	TRBV2	CASSEVRGARETQYF	TGTGCCAGCAGTGAGGTTCGCGGGGCCCGAGAGACCCAGTACTTC
TRBJ1-1	many	.	TRBV20-1	CSARPLDGVTEAFF	TGCAGTGCTAGACCCCTCGACGGAGTGACTGAAGCTTTCTTT
TRBJ1-2	few	.	TRBV10-3	CAISDPDKHNYGYTF	TGTGCCATCAGTGACCCTGACAAGCATAACTATGGCTACACCTTC
TRBJ1-1	many	.	TRBV12-3/TRBV12-4	CASKIGTSEAFF	TGTGCCAGCAAAATCGGGACCTCTGAAGCTTTCTTT
TRBJ2-3	many	.	TRBV11-2	CASSFTVDSTDTQYF	TGTGCCAGCAGCTTCACAGTGGATAGCACAGATACGCAGTATTTT
TRBJ2-1	few	TRBD1	TRBV6-1	CASSGKQGFNYFLNEQFF	TGTGCCAGCAGTGGTAAACAGGGGTTTAACTATTTCCTCAATGAGCAGTTCTTC
TRBJ1-6	.	TRBD1	TRBV2	CASDFRDRNSPLHF	TGTGCCAGTGATTTCCGGGACAGAAATTCACCCCTCCACTTT
TRBJ1-2	many	.	TRBV12-3/TRBV12-4	CASRYGQNYGYTF	TGTGCCAGCAGATATGGACAGAACTATGGCTACACCTTC
TRBJ1-1	few	.	TRBV7-9	CASSLLGVGTLNTEAFF	TGTGCCAGCAGCTTATTGGGGGTAGGTACCTTGAACACTGAAGCTTTCTTT
TRBJ2-1	many	TRBD2	TRBV6-4	CASRAKSGTSTPSEQFF	TGTGCCAGCAGAGCTAAGTCCGGGACTAGTACCCCTAGTGAGCAGTTCTTC
TRBJ2-5	.	TRBD2	TRBV13	CASSLRQGLALQETQYF	TGTGCCAGCAGCCTTAGACAGGGACTAGCGCTACAAGAGACCCAGTACTTC
TRBJ1-1	.	.	TRBV20-1	CSARGGGGGTEAFF	TGCAGTGCTAGAGGAGGGGGTGGCGGAACTGAAGCTTTCTTT
TRBJ2-7	many	TRBD2	TRBV11-2	CASSLKGLAVYEQYF	TGTGCCAGCAGCTTAAAGGGACTAGCGGTCTACGAGCAGTACTTC
TRBJ2-3	few	TRBD2	TRBV5-5	CASSAGTSGRVVGTDTQYF	TGTGCCAGCAGCGCTGGGACTAGCGGGAGGGTGGTGGGCACAGATACGCAGTATTTT
TRBJ2-7	.	.	TRBV5-4	CASSPRDGVYEQYF	TGTGCCAGCAGCCCCCGGGACGGAGTCTACGAGCAGTACTTC
TRBJ2-7	many	.	TRBV7-2	CASSWQTSEQYF	TGTGCCAGCAGCTGGCAGACTAGTGAGCAGTACTTC
TRBJ2-7	many	TRBD1	TRBV11-2	CAWGTGGREQYF	TGTGCCTGGGGGACAGGGGGACGCGAGCAGTACTTC
TRBJ1-6	few	TRBD1	TRBV19	CASSGRTGGNSPLHF	TGTGCCAGTAGTGGGCGGACAGGCGGTAATTCACCCCTCCACTTT
TRBJ1-5	many	.	TRBV27	CASSDTGVNQPQHF	TGTGCCAGCAGCGATACAGGTGTGAATCAGCCCCAGCATTTT
TRBJ2-1	.	.	TRBV4-1	CASSHRYGYEQFF	TGCGCCAGCAGCCACCGTTACGGTTACGAGCAGTTCTTC
TRBJ2-3	few	.	TRBV19	CASRMRAPTDTQYF	TGTGCCAGTAGGATGCGTGCTCCCACAGATACGCAGTATTTT
TRBJ2-7	.	TRBD2	TRBV6-1	CASSKSPTSGRAQSYEQYF	TGTGCCAGCAGTAAATCCCCGACTAGCGGGAGGGCGCAGTCCTACGAGCAGTACTTC
TRBJ2-2	few	TRBD2	TRBV9	CASSGRGSGRAMGTGELFF	TGTGCCAGCAGCGGCAGGGGGAGCGGGAGGGCCATGGGCACCGGGGAGCTGTTTTTT
TRBJ2-6	many	.	TRBV12-5	CASGSGWARGANVLTF	TGTGCTAGTGGTTCAGGTTGGGCGCGGGGGGCCAACGTCCTGACTTTC
TRBJ2-3	many	.	TRBV2	CASKLVGFTDTQYF	TGTGCCAGCAAACTTGTAGGGTTTACTGATACGCAGTATTTT
TRBJ2-1	few	.	TRBV15	CATSRDRRKCFF	TGTGCCACCAGCAGAGATAGACGGAAGTGCTTCTTC
TRBJ2-4	few	.	TRBV7-9	CASSGHLVENIQYF	TGTGCCAGCAGTGGTCACCTCGTAGAGAACATTCAGTACTTC
TRBJ1-5	once	.	TRBV2	CASLDGGASNQPQHF	TGTGCCAGCCTCGACGGGGGGGCCAGCAATCAGCCCCAGCATTTT
TRBJ1-4	many	.	TRBV7-9	CASSQRGTSNEKLFF	TGTGCCAGCAGCCAGAGGGGGACATCTAATGAAAAACTGTTTTTT
TRBJ1-2	many	.	TRBV6-1	CASSLGRTPYGYTF	TGTGCCAGCAGCCTCGGGCGGACCCCCTATGGCTACACCTTC
TRBJ1-3	.	.	TRBV6-1	CASSPLGTPSSGNTIYF	TGTGCCAGCAGTCCCCTGGGGACACCGAGCTCTGGAAACACCATATATTTT
TRBJ2-7	.	TRBD1	TRBV9	CASSVGQGPEEQYF	TGTGCCAGCAGCGTAGGACAGGGGCCAGAAGAGCAGTACTTC
TRBJ2-1	many	.	TRBV6-1	CASTRGGYNEQFF	TGTGCCAGCACCAGGGGGGGATACAATGAGCAGTTCTTC
TRBJ2-7	many	.	TRBV10-3	CAISDVGAYEQYF	TGTGCCATCAGTGATGTAGGGGCCTACGAGCAGTACTTC
TRBJ1-2	.	TRBD1	TRBV11-3	CASSSPRGQGDGYTF	TGTGCCAGCAGCTCTCCGAGGGGACAGGGGGATGGCTACACCTTC
TRBJ2-1	many	TRBD2	TRBV2	CASNPPLAGGANEQFF	TGTGCCAGCAACCCCCCTCTAGCGGGGGGGGCCAATGAGCAGTTCTTC
TRBJ2-3	many	TRBD1	TRBV24-1	CAAPMTGKGTDTQYF	TGTGCCGCCCCTATGACAGGGAAGGGGACAGATACGCAGTATTTT
TRBJ1-5	.	.	TRBV4-2	CASSQGGAKTQHF	TGTGCCAGCAGCCAAGGGGGGGCGAAAACCCAGCATTTT
TRBJ1-1	many	.	TRBV20-1	CSKPRNTEAFF	TGCAGCAAACCACGGAACACTGAAGCTTTCTTT
TRBJ2-7	few	.	TRBV12-3/TRBV12-4	CASRRDTDYEQYF	TGTGCCAGCAGGCGGGACACCGACTACGAGCAGTACTTC
TRBJ2-7	many	TRBD1	TRBV10-3	CATADRGYEQYF	TGTGCCACCGCGGACAGGGGCTACGAGCAGTACTTC
TRBJ1-2	many	.	TRBV20-1	CSAREDTNYGYTF	TGCAGTGCTAGAGAGGACACTAACTATGGCTACACCTTC
TRBJ2-3	many	.	TRBV7-9	CASSLDAGLDTQYF	TGTGCCAGCAGCTTAGATGCAGGGCTAGATACGCAGTATTTT
TRBJ1-2	few	.	TRBV6-1	CASSEAWGNYGYTF	TGTGCCAGCAGTGAAGCATGGGGGAACTATGGCTACACCTTC
TRBJ2-5	many	TRBD2	TRBV6-1	CASSPIRTSGRQETQYF	TGTGCCAGCAGCCCTATTCGGACTAGCGGCAGACAAGAGACCCAGTACTTC